Listed below are T cell receptor beta chains from one sample, sequenced in a study of vaccination and CD4 T cells after COVID-19. Each CDR3 protein is one row after TCRdb ran MiXCR on the PCR reads. The table shows thousands of distinct CDR3 sequences, with approximately 46% occurring only once. Their cognate antigens are unknown. The sequencing sample was made of CD4+ T cells from blood, cultured in vitro. Receptor source: a human donor in good health. The CDR3 runs from the conserved cysteine through the conserved F or W. The D gene is left open where the match is weak. Not all rows give a size; the values are once, few, many and, for expanded clones, a class.

cdr3_length | j_call | d_call | v_call | clone_size | cdr3_nt | cdr3_aa
13 | TRBJ1-2 | TRBD1 | TRBV7-9 | . | TGTGCCAGCATAGACAGGGGGATTGGTGGCTACACCTTC | CASIDRGIGGYTF
15 | TRBJ2-7 | TRBD1 | TRBV7-9 | . | TGTGCCAGCAGCCCAGGACAGGGGGCGTCCTACGAGCAGTACTTC | CASSPGQGASYEQYF
11 | TRBJ2-1 | . | TRBV10-2 | . | TGCGCCACCACCTTAAACAATGAGCAGTTCTTC | CATTLNNEQFF
15 | TRBJ1-2 | . | TRBV19 | . | TGTGCCAGTAGTATCCCAGGACAGTTCAGCTATGGCTACACCTTC | CASSIPGQFSYGYTF
14 | TRBJ1-1 | TRBD1 | TRBV6-1 | . | TGTGCCAGCGGCCTGGGGACAGGGACCTTCGGAGCTTTCTTT | CASGLGTGTFGAFF
15 | TRBJ2-5 | . | TRBV7-2 | few | TGTGCCAGCAGCTTAACTACGGGGATTGTGGAGACCCAGTACTTC | CASSLTTGIVETQYF
14 | TRBJ1-5 | . | TRBV27 | . | TGTGCCAGCAGTTTACAGGGGCTCAATCAGCCCCAGCATTTT | CASSLQGLNQPQHF
13 | TRBJ2-1 | TRBD2 | TRBV30 | . | TGTGCCTGGAGTACACTAGCGGGCGTTGAGCAGTTCTTC | CAWSTLAGVEQFF
12 | TRBJ2-3 | . | TRBV6-5 | . | TGTGCCAGCAGTTACGCGGGGCATACGCGGTATTTT | CASSYAGHTRYF
15 | TRBJ1-6 | . | TRBV19 | . | TGTGCCAGTAGTATGGGGGGGACGCCGAATTCACCCCTCCACTTT | CASSMGGTPNSPLHF
14 | TRBJ2-5 | TRBD2 | TRBV20-1 | . | TGCAGTGCTCTGGGACTAGCGGGCAAAGAGACCCAGTACTTC | CSALGLAGKETQYF
17 | TRBJ1-2 | . | TRBV11-2 | few | TGTGCCAGCAGCATCACACCATGGGGGACCCCCAACGGTGGCTACACCTTC | CASSITPWGTPNGGYTF
14 | TRBJ2-5 | TRBD2 | TRBV7-3 | . | TGTGCCAGCAGCCCGGGACTAGCGGGGGGGACCCAGTACTTC | CASSPGLAGGTQYF
16 | TRBJ1-1 | . | TRBV23-1 | once | TGCGCCAGCAGTCAATCGCTATGGCGGGGACCCACTGAAGCTTTCTTT | CASSQSLWRGPTEAFF
15 | TRBJ2-7 | TRBD1 | TRBV15 | . | TGTGCCACCAGCAGAGATAGGGACAGGGGTTACGAGCAGTACTTC | CATSRDRDRGYEQYF
14 | TRBJ1-1 | . | TRBV6-1 | . | TGTGCCAGCACCCCCCGGGCCTCGAACACTGAAGCTTTCTTT | CASTPRASNTEAFF
12 | TRBJ1-2 | . | TRBV29-1 | . | TGCAGCGTTGCGGGGACATCCGGTGGCTACACCTTC | CSVAGTSGGYTF
15 | TRBJ1-2 | TRBD1 | TRBV5-4 | . | TGTGCCAGCAGCTACGGACAGGTTGGGCACTATGGCTACACCTTC | CASSYGQVGHYGYTF
16 | TRBJ1-2 | . | TRBV19 | . | TGTGCCAGTAGTCAAATTGGGCTGGCAGAACTCTATGGCTACACCTTC | CASSQIGLAELYGYTF
15 | TRBJ1-2 | . | TRBV7-8 | once | TGTGCCAGCAGCATGCGACAGGAACTCTCCTATGGCTACACCTTC | CASSMRQELSYGYTF
14 | TRBJ2-5 | . | TRBV7-9 | . | TGTGCCAGCAGCTTAGTACAGGGATGGGAGACCCAGTACTTC | CASSLVQGWETQYF
11 | TRBJ2-7 | . | TRBV6-4 | . | TGTGCCAGCAGTGACCCCAACGAGCAGTACTTC | CASSDPNEQYF
14 | TRBJ2-5 | TRBD1 | TRBV19 | . | TGTGCCAGTAGTCTGATACAGGGGGGAGAGACCCAGTACTTC | CASSLIQGGETQYF
16 | TRBJ1-2 | TRBD1 | TRBV6-1 | few | TGTGCCAGCAGTAGTGACAGGGGGCGAAAGGGCTATGGCTACACCTTC | CASSSDRGRKGYGYTF
14 | TRBJ1-2 | . | TRBV5-4 | . | TGTGCCAGCAGCCTACTCTTACAACCCCATGGCTACACCTTC | CASSLLLQPHGYTF
18 | TRBJ2-3 | TRBD2 | TRBV6-4 | . | TGTGCCAGCAGTGACTTTGAGACTAGCGGGGGGGCCACAGATACGCAGTATTTT | CASSDFETSGGATDTQYF